This TCR beta chain was profiled in a study of shared clonotypes between healthy human individuals. On the study more broadly: The donor pool was made up of two women and three men aged 18 to 49.

Unsorted material relied on approximately 90 million PBMCs as the source of genomic DNA. Sequencing was performed on unsorted PBMC DNA using ten immunoSEQ deep assay plates. Produced via immunoSEQ multiplex PCR; TCRdb's table is partial and in-frame only. The data show hundreds of thousands of clones, about 85% seen once. Trimming cost V 5 bases and J 0 bases, with 8 bases left between them. This CDR3 contains 14 residues. Germline loops: CDR1 SNHLY, CDR2 FYNNEI. The sample comprised PBMCs. This sequence originates from a woman aged 40-49 years in good health. Some clones in this sample may be carry-over from other donors' samples. The chain couples TRBV2 to TRBJ1-5; tentatively, D is TRBD1 (5 bases). The CDR3 DNA is TGTGCCAGCAGTAAGACAGATAGCAATCAGCCCCAGCATTTT. This translates into CASSKTDSNQPQHF.